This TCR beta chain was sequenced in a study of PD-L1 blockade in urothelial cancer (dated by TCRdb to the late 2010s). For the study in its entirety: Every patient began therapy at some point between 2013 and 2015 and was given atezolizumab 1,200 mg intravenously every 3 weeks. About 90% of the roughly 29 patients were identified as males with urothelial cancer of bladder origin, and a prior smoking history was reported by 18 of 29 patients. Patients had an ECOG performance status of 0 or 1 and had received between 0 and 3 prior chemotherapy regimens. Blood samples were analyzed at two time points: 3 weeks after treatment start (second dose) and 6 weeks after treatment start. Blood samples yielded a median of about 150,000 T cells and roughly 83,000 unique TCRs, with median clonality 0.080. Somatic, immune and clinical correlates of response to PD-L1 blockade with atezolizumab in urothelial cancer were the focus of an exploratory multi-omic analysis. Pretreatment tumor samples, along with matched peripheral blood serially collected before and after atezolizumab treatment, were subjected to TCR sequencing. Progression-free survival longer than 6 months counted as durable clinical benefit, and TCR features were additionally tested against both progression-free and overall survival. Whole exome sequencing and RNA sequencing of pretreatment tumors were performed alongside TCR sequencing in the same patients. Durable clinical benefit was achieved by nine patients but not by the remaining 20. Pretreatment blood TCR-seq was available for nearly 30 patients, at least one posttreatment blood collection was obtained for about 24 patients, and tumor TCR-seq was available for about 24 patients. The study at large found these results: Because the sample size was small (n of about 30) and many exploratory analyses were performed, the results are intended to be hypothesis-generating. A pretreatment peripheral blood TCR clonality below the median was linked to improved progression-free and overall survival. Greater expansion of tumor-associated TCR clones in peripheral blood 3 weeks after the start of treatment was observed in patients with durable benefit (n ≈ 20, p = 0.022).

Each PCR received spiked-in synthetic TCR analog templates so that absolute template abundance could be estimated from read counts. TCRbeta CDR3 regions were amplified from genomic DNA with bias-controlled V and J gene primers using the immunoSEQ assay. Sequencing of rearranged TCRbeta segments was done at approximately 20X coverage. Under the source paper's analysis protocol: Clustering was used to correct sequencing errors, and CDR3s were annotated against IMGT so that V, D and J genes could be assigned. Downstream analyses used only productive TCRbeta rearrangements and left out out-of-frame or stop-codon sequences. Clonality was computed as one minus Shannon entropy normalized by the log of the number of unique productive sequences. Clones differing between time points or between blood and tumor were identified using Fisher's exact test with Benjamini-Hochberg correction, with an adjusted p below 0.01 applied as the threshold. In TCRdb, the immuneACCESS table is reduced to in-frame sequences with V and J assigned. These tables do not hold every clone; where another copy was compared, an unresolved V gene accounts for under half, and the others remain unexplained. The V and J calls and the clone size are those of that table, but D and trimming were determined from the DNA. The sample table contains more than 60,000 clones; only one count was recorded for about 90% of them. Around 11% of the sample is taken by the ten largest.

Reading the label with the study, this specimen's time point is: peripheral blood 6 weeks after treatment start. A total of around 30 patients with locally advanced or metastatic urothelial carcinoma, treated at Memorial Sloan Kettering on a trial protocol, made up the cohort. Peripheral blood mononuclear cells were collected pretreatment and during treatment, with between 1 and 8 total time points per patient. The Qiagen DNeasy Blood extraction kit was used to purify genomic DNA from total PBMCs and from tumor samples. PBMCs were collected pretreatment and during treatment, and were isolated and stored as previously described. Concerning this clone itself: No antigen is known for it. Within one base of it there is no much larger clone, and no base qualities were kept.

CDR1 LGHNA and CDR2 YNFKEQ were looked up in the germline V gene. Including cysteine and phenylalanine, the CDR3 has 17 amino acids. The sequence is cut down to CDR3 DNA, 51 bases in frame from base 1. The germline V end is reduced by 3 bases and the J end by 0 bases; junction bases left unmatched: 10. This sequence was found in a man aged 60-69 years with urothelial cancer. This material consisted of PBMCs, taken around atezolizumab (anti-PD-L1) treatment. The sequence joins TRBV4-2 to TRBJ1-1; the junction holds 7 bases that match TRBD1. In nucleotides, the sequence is TGTGCCAGCAGCCACTTGAAATCCGGGACAGTGAACACTGAAGCTTTCTTT. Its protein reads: CASSHLKSGTVNTEAFF.